The 6 T cell receptor beta chains below come from one sample, sequenced in a study of graft-versus-host responses after intestinal transplantation. The table came from immunoSEQ multiplex PCR; TCRdb's copy has only in-frame clones and leaves some out. This sample yields some 70,000 clones, of which approximately 92% are seen a single time; 6.5% to 7% belongs to the top ten. Sequences were derived from bone marrow, sampled 700 to 750 days after intestinal transplantation. The source is a human patient who received an intestinal transplant, so some T cells may come from the graft donor.

This chain connects TRBV5-1 to TRBJ1-1; D ambiguous. The length of the CDR3 is 13 residues. Trimming took 0 bases from V and 1 from J, leaving 4 bases between them. CDR1 is SGHRS, CDR2 YFSETQ, per germline. The CDR3: CASSLGWNTEAFF. The CDR3 DNA sequence: TGCGCCAGCAGCTTGGGGTGGAACACTGAAGCTTTCTTT.

The V and J genes are TRBV5-4 and TRBJ2-7; D remains unclear. The CDR3 is made up of 13 amino acids. The ends were cut back, 0 bases at V and 1 base at J, with 5 bases in the middle. CDR1 is SGHNT and CDR2 is YYREEE in the germline V gene (reference sequence). In DNA form, the CDR3 reads TGTGCCAGCAGCTTGGACGGGTCCTACGAGCAGTACTTC. It is translated as CASSLDGSYEQYF.

V and J are TRBV21-1 and TRBJ1-4; the table's D call, TRBD1, was not checked against the DNA. TRBV21-1 is labeled a pseudogene. This CDR3 is built from 17 residues. CDR3 DNA sequence: TGTGCCAGCAGCAAGCCCTCCACAGGGGACGGCGATGAAAAACTGTTTTTT. It specifies CASSKPSTGDGDEKLFF.

The rearrangement joins TRBV6-6 to TRBJ2-1, with 7 bases matching TRBD1. This CDR3 is 15 amino acids long. Trimming removed 6 bases from V and 4 bases from J; junction bases left unmatched: 9. Germline V gives CDR1 MNHNY, CDR2 SVGAGI (reference sequence). The CDR3 DNA reads as TGTGCCAGCAGCACTAACAGGGGCAGATACAATGAGCAGTTCTTC. It specifies CASSTNRGRYNEQFF.

The V call is TRBV5-6, the J call TRBJ1-6; 7 nucleotides match TRBD1. The J segment lost 8 bases and the V segment lost 4 bases, leaving 12 bases of the junction unmatched. The CDR3 has 16 amino acids. Per germline, CDR1 SGHDT and CDR2 YYEEEE. The CDR3: CASSLRDSRPHSPLHF. DNA for the CDR3: TGTGCCAGCAGCCTCCGGGACAGTCGGCCCCATTCACCCCTCCACTTT.

The chain couples TRBV7-9 to TRBJ2-3, with a possible D match to TRBD2 (5 bases). The length of the CDR3 is 14 residues. Germline assignment: CDR1 SEHNR and CDR2 FQNEAQ (reference sequence). Trimming left V 5 bases short and J 5 bases short, with 14 bases between. DNA for the CDR3: TGTGCCAGCAGCGCTCTAGGGAGAGGAGATACGCAGTATTTT. Its translation: CASSALGRGDTQYF.